These T cell receptor beta chains were read from a single sample in a study of CD8+ T cells in alopecia areata. Data came from immunoSEQ multiplex PCR; TCRdb stores just in-frame clones and leaves some out. Counted here are 150,000 to 200,000 clones, roughly three fifths occurring once; the ten biggest clones make up around 3.2%. The material was CD4+ T cells sorted from blood, obtained at week 4, from a patient treated with tofacitinib. The receptors shown here come from a human donor with alopecia areata. Both conserved end residues are part of each CDR3. Fields, in order: V gene, J gene, CDR3 protein.

TRBV5-6	TRBJ1-1	CASSLTGQGYTEAFF
TRBV4-1	TRBJ2-5	CASSHFRLGEETQYF
TRBV29-1	TRBJ2-5	CSVAGPAVTQYF
TRBV29-1	TRBJ2-7	CSVEGRRGNGWQYF
TRBV7-3	TRBJ2-7	CASSSTGGSYEQYF
TRBV18	TRBJ2-5	CASSPQEETQYF
TRBV11-3	TRBJ1-5	CASSLRGWQGRQPQHF
TRBV5-1	TRBJ2-7	CASSLDRYYEQYF
TRBV28	TRBJ2-7	CASSTDRVYEQYF
TRBV6-5	TRBJ2-2	CASSFGGSNTGELFF
TRBV25-1	TRBJ2-7	CASSDTRTGAYEQYF
TRBV29-1	TRBJ1-1	CSVEDRSSNTEAFF
TRBV4-2	TRBJ1-5	CASSQEWDQPQHF
TRBV19	TRBJ2-5	CASDGGETQYF
TRBV30	TRBJ1-4	CAWKGGAGEKLFF
TRBV29-1	TRBJ2-7	CSVVRDSTYEQYF
TRBV4-1	TRBJ2-5	CASSQEGTGSETQYF
TRBV7-9	TRBJ2-7	CASSGGPYEQYF
TRBV9	TRBJ2-7	CASSGTGLGEQYF
TRBV7-2	TRBJ2-5	CASSRGAQETQYF
TRBV20-1	TRBJ2-7	CSAPTGGVQYF
TRBV30	TRBJ2-1	CAWSLREQFF
TRBV30	.	CACGEAGPYEQYF
TRBV5-1	TRBJ2-4	CASSLGREDIQYF
TRBV4-3	TRBJ2-2	CASSQDVSTGELFF